This T cell receptor (beta chain) was retrieved from a study of regulatory T cells in long-lasting Graves disease. Findings and caveats of the study: Reduced TCR diversity was observed in persistent Graves' patients versus newly diagnosed patients.

This clonotype was seen at least ten times. Its specificity is not known. J gave up 4 bases and V 3 bases, and 17 bases lay outside the gene matches. This CDR3 has 18 amino acids. Germline CDR1 MDHEN, CDR2 SYDVKM. Time point meaning: persistent/refractory GD, antithyroid drugs over 5 years with positive TRAb. Preparation of the TCR library used RNA extracted from PBMCs. HTBI primers from iRepertoire and Arm-PCR of CDR3 regions yielded the TCR beta libraries. Each CDR3 protein gets one entry after TCRdb re-called the multiplex PCR reads with MiXCR. There are 300,000 to 500,000 distinct CDR3 sequences in the sample; about a fifth occur only once, and less than 25% lies in the top ten.

The sequence derives from a female donor with Graves disease. The sequenced sample was peripheral blood mononuclear cells (PBMCs), obtained when the disease was refractory, from a patient treated with antithyroid drugs. This chain joins TRBV28 and TRBJ2-5, with 7 bases aligning to TRBD1. CDR3 amino acids: CASSFSQGELRRVETQYF. CDR3 in DNA: TGTGCCAGCAGTTTCTCCCAGGGGGAGCTCCGGCGAGTAGAGACCCAGTACTTC.